Here is one TCR beta chain with its context. In the original workflow: Reference gene primer amplification yielded estimated nucleated cell counts. Produced via immunoSEQ multiplex PCR; TCRdb's table is partial and in-frame only. The V and J calls and the clone size are those of that table, but D and trimming were determined from the DNA. The profile shows 25,000 to 35,000 clones, 75% to 90% of them singletons. The data derive from a study of blood T cell repertoires in COVID-19. Across the study: Sites across the United States, Italy and Spain contributed samples from acute and convalescent COVID-19.

J gave up 9 bases and V 3 bases, and 5 bases lay outside the gene matches. Germline V lookup: CDR1 WNHNN, CDR2 SYGVQD (reference sequence). This CDR3 comprises 14 residues. The receptor was derived from a man aged 80 or over with acute or convalescent COVID-19. The rearrangement joins TRBV10-1 to TRBJ2-1, with 10 bases lining up with TRBD2. Sequenced material: peripheral blood. DNA of the CDR3: TGCGCCAGCAGTGACCAACTAGCGGGGTCTGAGCAGTTCTTC. Translation: CASSDQLAGSEQFF.